Presented here are 6 T cell receptor beta chains from one specimen sequenced in a study of shared clonotypes between healthy human individuals. Sequencing used immunoSEQ multiplex PCR; TCRdb keeps in-frame clones, though not all of them. The sample has 850,000 to 1,200,000 clones; about 75% are singletons. The source material was memory CD4+ T cells sorted from blood. The subset was: CD45RA-negative fraction. The receptors originated from a man aged 18 to 29 in good health.

The gene calls are TRBV5-1 and TRBJ2-3, with TRBD2 identical over 7 bases. Germline V gene sequence: CDR1 SGHRS, CDR2 YFSETQ. The CDR3 extends over 15 amino acids. V shed 4 bases and J 8 bases; nucleotides not matched to a gene: 13. The CDR3 reads CASSPLTPGGPTQYF. CDR3 bases: TGCGCCAGCAGCCCGTTGACCCCGGGAGGTCCTACGCAGTATTTT.

V and J are TRBV2 and TRBJ2-5, with TRBD1 as a possible D gene (6 bases). The V gene lost 4 bases and the J gene lost 4 bases, with 10 bases spanning the gap. Germline CDR1 and CDR2: SNHLY and FYNNEI. The CDR3 has 13 amino acids. CDR3 bases: TGTGCCAGCAGTGTACTGGGGGCAGAGACCCAGTACTTC. It specifies CASSVLGAETQYF.

The V gene is TRBV30, the J gene TRBJ2-6; TRBD2 agrees at 12 bases. The germline V gene encodes CDR1 GTSNPN and CDR2 SVGIG (reference sequence). The CDR3 sequence is 19 residues long. The V segment lost 2 bases and the J segment 0 bases; nucleotides outside the gene matches: 8. CDR3 DNA sequence: TGTGCCTGGAGTCTAACCCTGACTAGCGGGGGCTCTGGGGCCAACGTCCTGACTTTC. It specifies CAWSLTLTSGGSGANVLTF.

The chain joins TRBV28 to TRBJ2-1; the D gene is possibly TRBD2 (5 bases). Trimming pared 6 bases from V and 1 base from J, leaving 13 bases between. This CDR3 contains 15 residues. Per the germline V gene, CDR1 is MDHEN and CDR2 is SYDVKM. CDR3 amino acids: CASRGYGESYNEQFF. CDR3 DNA sequence: TGTGCCAGCAGGGGATACGGGGAATCCTACAATGAGCAGTTCTTC.

This chain uses TRBV5-1 with TRBJ1-1; D is possibly TRBD1 (5 bases). CDR1 is SGHRS, CDR2 YFSETQ, per germline. The length of the CDR3 is 17 residues. Trimming took 2 bases from V and 1 from J, leaving 18 bases between them. DNA of the CDR3: TGCGCCAGCAGCTTCCGTTCAGACAGCATGGGGAACACTGAAGCTTTCTTT. It translates to CASSFRSDSMGNTEAFF.

V gene TRBV2 combines with J gene TRBJ1-5, with D possibly being TRBD1 (5 bases). Germline CDR1 and CDR2: SNHLY and FYNNEI. The CDR3 has 13 amino acids. The ends were cut back, 5 bases at V and 7 bases at J, with 12 bases in the middle. The CDR3 spells CASSPGTMQPQHF. CDR3 coding DNA: TGTGCCAGCAGTCCAGGGACTATGCAGCCCCAGCATTTT.